This is a list of T cell receptor beta chains from one sample in a study of OX40 agonist ivuxolimab in advanced cancers. Generated by immunoSEQ multiplex PCR, the TCRdb table keeps only in-frame clones and is missing some. The data hold tens of thousands of clones, with about 81% observed a single time. The specimen comprised CD4+ or CD8+ T cells sorted from blood, sampled in a trial of the OX40 agonist ivuxolimab. The receptors originated from an adult with an advanced solid tumor such as melanoma, head and neck, liver or kidney cancer. The CDR3 runs from the conserved cysteine through the conserved F or W. The D gene is left open where the match is weak. Rows may omit the clone size; those that give it use once, few, many or a size class.

cdr3_nt cdr3_aa v_call d_call clone_size j_call
TGTGCCAGCAGCTTAGGTCCGGGGACTGGGGCCAACGTCCTGACTTTC CASSLGPGTGANVLTF TRBV7-2 - - TRBJ2-6
TGTGCCAGCAGTTCCGGACAGGGGGCACCTTACACTGAAGCTTTCTTT CASSSGQGAPYTEAFF TRBV27 TRBD1 once TRBJ1-1
TGCGCCAGCACCTCCGGGACAGGCAAGTTTAACTATGGCTACACCTTC CASTSGTGKFNYGYTF TRBV4-1 TRBD1 - TRBJ1-2
TGCGCCAGCAGCTTTCGGACAGGCGGGGAGGAAAAACTGTTTTTT CASSFRTGGEEKLFF TRBV5-1 TRBD1 - TRBJ1-4
TGCGCCAGCAGCTTGGCACCGCCGAACACTGAAGCTTTCTTT CASSLAPPNTEAFF TRBV5-1 - - TRBJ1-1
TGTGCCAGTAGGGCGACAGGGGGCTTTTTCTACGAGCAGTACTTC CASRATGGFFYEQYF TRBV19 TRBD1 - TRBJ2-7
TGCGCCAGCAGTGAGTCGAGTAGGTCAGATACGCAGTATTTT CASSESSRSDTQYF TRBV10-1 - - TRBJ2-3
TGTGCCTCTTCATTGGGAGGGGGTAGCAATCAGCCCCAGCATTTT CASSLGGGSNQPQHF TRBV6-5 - - TRBJ1-5
TGTGCCAGCAGCGTAGGGGCGGGAGCCTACGAGCAGTACTTC CASSVGAGAYEQYF TRBV9 TRBD2 - TRBJ2-7
TGCGCCAGCAGCTTTTACAGGGGACAAGAGACCCAGTACTTC CASSFYRGQETQYF TRBV5-1 TRBD1 - TRBJ2-5
TGTGCCATCAGTGAGTCGAGTTTAGGAGGGAGGGAGACCCAGTACTTC CAISESSLGGRETQYF TRBV10-3 - - TRBJ2-5
TGTGCCAGCAGCTCTTTAGCGGGAGGATCTTACAATGAGCAGTTCTTC CASSSLAGGSYNEQFF TRBV11-2 TRBD2 once TRBJ2-1
TGTGCCAGTAGTATCATTAGATCCCCACTATTGACGACCAGTTTATCCCTCCACTTT CASSIIRSPLLTTSLSLHF TRBV19 - - TRBJ1-6
TGTGCCAGCAGCTTAAAGCTCCACACTGAAGCTTTCTTT CASSLKLHTEAFF TRBV5-6 - - TRBJ1-1
TGCAGCGTTGAAGACATGGACAGCCTTTACTATGGCTACACCTTC CSVEDMDSLYYGYTF TRBV29-1 - once TRBJ1-2
TGTGCCAGCAACGGGGTGGGCTCCTACGAGCAGTACTTC CASNGVGSYEQYF TRBV2 - - TRBJ2-7
TGTGCCAGCAGTTTACGGTGGGGCAATCAGCCCCAGCATTTT CASSLRWGNQPQHF TRBV6-6 - - TRBJ1-5
TGTGCCTGGAGCGGGACAGGCTACGAGCAGTACTTC CAWSGTGYEQYF TRBV30 TRBD1 - TRBJ2-7
TGTGCTAGTGGGTTACAGGCCCAGAACACCGGGGAGCTGTTTTTT CASGLQAQNTGELFF TRBV12-5 - - TRBJ2-2
TGCAGCGTTGCGGGACGGCTGCTAACAGCGGGAGGAACCACAGATACGCAGTATTTT CSVAGRLLTAGGTTDTQYF TRBV29-1 TRBD2 - TRBJ2-3
TGCGCCAGCAGCCCCAGGGGGGGGAAGGCAACTAATGAAAAACTGTTTTTT CASSPRGGKATNEKLFF TRBV4-3 TRBD1 - TRBJ1-4
TGTGCCTGCTCCGGGACAAACAATGAAAAACTGTTTTTT CACSGTNNEKLFF TRBV19 - medium-sized TRBJ1-4
TGCGCCAGCAGCCAAGACAGTTTCTCTGGAAACACCATATATTTT CASSQDSFSGNTIYF TRBV4-1 - - TRBJ1-3
TGTGCCAGCAGTTACTCGCAGCGGGGGGCTGAAGCTTTCTTT CASSYSQRGAEAFF TRBV6-5 - - TRBJ1-1
TGTGCCAGTAGTATAGCTCGGGTGGCGAACACTGAAGCTTTCTTT CASSIARVANTEAFF TRBV19 - - TRBJ1-1
TGTGCCAGCAGGGATAACACTGAAGCTTTCTTT CASRDNTEAFF TRBV2 - - TRBJ1-1
TGTGCCAGCAGCTTTCAGGGTACGACTAGCGGGAGAGGGGGCGAGCAGTACTTC CASSFQGTTSGRGGEQYF TRBV7-9 TRBD2 - TRBJ2-7
TGTGCCAGCAGCTTGGTCTGGGACAACCAAGAGACCCAGTACTTC CASSLVWDNQETQYF TRBV5-5 - few TRBJ2-5
TGCGCCAGCAGCTTGGCCGGAGGGACTAGCTCCTACGAGCAGTACTTC CASSLAGGTSSYEQYF TRBV5-1 TRBD2 - TRBJ2-7
TGTGCCAGCAGCTTAGCGGTAGCGGGCTGGGGCACAGATACGCAGTATTTT CASSLAVAGWGTDTQYF TRBV7-8 TRBD2 few TRBJ2-3
TGTGCCAGCAGCTACGACAGTGATGAAAAACTGTTTTTT CASSYDSDEKLFF TRBV7-8 - - TRBJ1-4
TGCGCCAGCAGCTTGGACAGGGTTTATGGCTACACCTTC CASSLDRVYGYTF TRBV5-1 - - TRBJ1-2
TGTGCCAGCAGCCCTCCCCCTCGACTAGCGGTTTACAATGAGCAGTTCTTC CASSPPPRLAVYNEQFF TRBV7-9 TRBD2 - TRBJ2-1
TGTGCCAGCAGCTCATATGGGGGGAATCAGCCCCAGCATTTT CASSSYGGNQPQHF TRBV7-9 - - TRBJ1-5
TGTGCCAGTAAGAAGGGGGCTAGGACCACTGGAAACACCATATATTTT CASKKGARTTGNTIYF TRBV19 TRBD1 - TRBJ1-3
TGTGCCAGTAGTACCCATTTGGGGGGTGGAGCTTTCTTT CASSTHLGGGAFF TRBV19 - - TRBJ1-1
TGTGCCACCGCTAGCGGGGAGACGGGCGAGCAGTTCTTC CATASGETGEQFF TRBV6-1 TRBD2 - TRBJ2-1
TGTGCCACCAGCAGAGATAAAGGGGCGGGTGGCTACACCTTC CATSRDKGAGGYTF TRBV15 - - TRBJ1-2
TGTGCCAGCAGCTATTATCAGGACAGGGGGCTGGGGAGCAATCAGCCCCAGCATTTT CASSYYQDRGLGSNQPQHF TRBV5-6 TRBD1 - TRBJ1-5
TGTGCCAGCTCACCGCCCATGGGGGGAACATCCTACGAGCAGTACTTC CASSPPMGGTSYEQYF TRBV18 - - TRBJ2-7
TGTGCCAGCAGCGTCCTAGACGGAGCCACCACTGAAGCTTTCTTT CASSVLDGATTEAFF TRBV9 - - TRBJ1-1
TGCGCCAGCAGCTTGGAGCAGGGAGGCTACACCTTC CASSLEQGGYTF TRBV5-1 - few TRBJ1-2
TGTGCCAGCTCCCCGAGTATGGAGACCCAGTACTTC CASSPSMETQYF TRBV18 - once TRBJ2-5
TGTGCCAGTAGCCCCCGGGACAGGGAAGCTTTCTTT CASSPRDREAFF TRBV19 TRBD1 - TRBJ1-1
TGTGCCAGCAGCCCCCTTAGCTCCTACGAGCAGTACTTC CASSPLSSYEQYF TRBV5-6 - - TRBJ2-7
TGTGCCAGCAGCTTGCTGACTAGCGGGAGGGCCGTCTTCTTC CASSLLTSGRAVFF TRBV5-8 TRBD2 - TRBJ2-1
TGTGCCAGCAGCCAGACAACAGGGGCTCTTTTGGAAAAACTGTTTTTT CASSQTTGALLEKLFF TRBV2 TRBD1 few TRBJ1-4
TGTGCCAGCAGCTTCGTTAGGGGTCGCCGTCAGAACACCGGGGAGCTGTTTTTT CASSFVRGRRQNTGELFF TRBV5-4 - - TRBJ2-2
TGTGCCAGCAGTATTGCGGCCTACGAGCAGTACTTT CASSIAAYEQYF TRBV6-9 - once TRBJ2-7
TGTGCCAGCACCCACGACCGACAGGTCCAAGAGACCCAGTACTTC CASTHDRQVQETQYF TRBV7-8 - - TRBJ2-5
TGTGCCAGCAGCTCTAGCGGGAGCCCTGTGGAGACCCAGTACTTC CASSSSGSPVETQYF TRBV7-2 TRBD2 - TRBJ2-5
TGTGCCAGCGGAGCCGCAGGGGGCGCCGCTAATGAAAAACTGTTTTTT CASGAAGGAANEKLFF TRBV7-9 TRBD1 - TRBJ1-4
TGTGCCAGCAGCGTCTTGGGACCGACTGGCTACACCTTC CASSVLGPTGYTF TRBV13 - few TRBJ1-2